This record concerns one T cell receptor (beta chain) sequence. The CDR3 is 16 residues long. Germline V lookup: CDR1 SGHTA, CDR2 FQGNSA. V shed 6 bases and J 8 bases; nucleotides not matched to a gene: 15. This sample is part of a study of shared clonotypes between healthy human individuals. The method was immunoSEQ multiplex PCR; TCRdb's version includes in-frame clones alone and lacks a portion of them. The sample has 2 million to 2.5 million clones, 85% to 95% seen once; the top ten hold 0.35% to 0.45%. This chain connects TRBV7-2 to TRBJ1-2, with TRBD1 matching 10 bases. This TCR derives from a man between 18 and 35 years old in good health. Some clones in this sample may be carry-over from other donors' samples. What was sequenced was naive CD4+ T cells from PBMCs. Documented subset: CD45RA+ positively selected. The CDR3 is CASSLPGQGEVGGYTF. The CDR3 DNA follows: TGTGCCAGCAGTTTACCTGGACAGGGGGAAGTCGGAGGCTACACCTTC.